The 25 T cell receptor beta chains in this list originate from one sample, sequenced in a study of shared clonotypes between healthy human individuals. Clones were sequenced by immunoSEQ multiplex PCR, and TCRdb holds only the in-frame ones, with some missing. The table shows nearly 2 million clones, with over 85% occurring only once. Naive CD8 populations comprised CD45RO-negative cells positively selected for CCR7, excluding terminally differentiated effector memory CD45RA+ cells. The specimen sequenced was naive CD8+ T cells sorted from blood. The receptors here all came from a man between 18 and 35 years old in good health.

The chain carries TRBV2 and TRBJ2-7, with TRBD1 identical over 7 bases. Germline values: CDR1 SNHLY, CDR2 FYNNEI. Unmatched junction bases numbered 9, after V lost 6 bases and J lost 4 bases. CDR3 size: 14 residues. CDR3 sequence: CASRDYGQEYEQYF. The CDR3 bases are TGTGCCAGCAGGGATTACGGACAGGAATACGAGCAGTACTTC.

The chain employs TRBV7-6 and TRBJ2-2, with D possibly being TRBD2 (6 bases). CDR1 and CDR2 from the germline V gene are SGHVS and FNYEAQ. V was pared by 0 bases and J by 13 bases, with 21 bases between. This CDR3 is 16 amino acids long. The CDR3 DNA reads TGTGCCAGCAGCTTAGCGGGAAACCCCGGGAGCGCTACGCTGTTTTTT. Translation gives CASSLAGNPGSATLFF.

The chain recombines TRBV5-1 with TRBJ1-1; 10 bases line up with TRBD1. Germline V gene data show CDR1 as SGHRS and CDR2 as YFSETQ. V trimming: 6 bases; J trimming: 0 bases; junction bases outside the gene matches: 11. The CDR3 covers 17 residues. CDR3 amino acids: CASNDGQGVLMNTEAFF. The CDR3 bases are TGCGCCAGCAACGATGGACAGGGGGTCCTCATGAACACTGAAGCTTTCTTT. Drawing the rest from reference TRBV5-1 and TRBJ1-1, the complete variable domain is KAGVTQTPRYLIKTRGQQVTLSCSPISGHRSVSWYQQTPGQGLQFLFEYFSETQRNKGNFPGRFSGRQFSNSRSEMNVSTLELGDSALYLCASNDGQGVLMNTEAFFGQGTRLTVV.

The genes are TRBV27 and TRBJ2-7; 12 bases match TRBD2. From germline, CDR1 is MNHEY and CDR2 SMNVEV (reference sequence). The CDR3 consists of 17 residues. Losses at the gene ends were 2 bases for V and 3 bases for J; bases not matched to a gene: 8. The CDR3 loop reads CASSLASGRALVYEQYF. The CDR3 DNA reads as TGTGCCAGCAGTTTAGCTAGCGGGAGGGCCCTTGTCTACGAGCAGTACTTC.

The chain uses TRBV27 and TRBJ2-3; 10 positions match TRBD2. The CDR3 runs 15 residues. Germline V lookup: CDR1 MNHEY, CDR2 SMNVEV (reference sequence). V gave up 2 bases and J gave up 5 bases; unmatched junction bases: 4. The CDR3, as DNA: TGTGCCAGCAGTTTAGCTAGCGGGGGAGGAGATACGCAGTATTTT. Residues: CASSLASGGGDTQYF.

The chain is built from TRBV9 and TRBJ2-7; D is perhaps TRBD1 (6 bases). This CDR3 has 15 residues. Germline V lookup: CDR1 SGDLS, CDR2 YYNGEE. The germline V and J ends were trimmed by 0 bases and 5 bases, with 15 bases remaining between them. CDR3 sequence (DNA): TGTGCCAGCAGCGTAGGACCCCAGGGGAGAGACGAGCAGTACTTC. Residues: CASSVGPQGRDEQYF.

The chain employs TRBV5-1 and TRBJ2-7, with 14 nucleotides matching TRBD2. J gave up 5 bases and V 4 bases, and 8 bases lay outside the gene matches. The germline CDR1 and CDR2 sequences are SGHRS and YFSETQ. CDR3 length: 16 residues. For the CDR3, the DNA is TGCGCCAGCAGCGACGGGACTAGCGGGAGAGGCAACGAGCAGTACTTC. This gives the protein CASSDGTSGRGNEQYF.

This clone occurred a few times. CDR3 sequence reads: CASSYSTETQYF. The DNA of the CDR3 is TGTGCCAGCAGTTACTCGACGGAGACCCAGTACTTC. The rearrangement uses TRBV6-6 and TRBJ2-5; D not certain. This CDR3 comprises 12 residues. V lost 0 bases and J lost 5, with 4 bases in between. Germline V lookup: CDR1 MNHNY, CDR2 SVGAGI (reference sequence).

This sequence joins TRBV7-6 and TRBJ2-7; D is unclear. The CDR3 is made up of 14 amino acids. Germline V gene lookup returns CDR1 SGHVS and CDR2 FNYEAQ. Deletions cut 5 bases from V and 3 bases from J, with 14 bases between. Here the CDR3 DNA reads TGTGCCAGCAGCCCAACGGCAGGATACTACGAGCAGTACTTC. This codes for CASSPTAGYYEQYF.

The chain has TRBV9 and TRBJ2-5; 14 bases fit TRBD2. CDR1 and CDR2 from the germline V gene are SGDLS and YYNGEE. J lost 4 bases, V lost 4 bases, and 3 bases had no gene match. CDR3 length equals 15 residues. The DNA for the CDR3 is TGTGCCAGCAGCCCGGGGACTAGCGGGAGAGAGACCCAGTACTTC. Translated, it gives CASSPGTSGRETQYF. The complete variable domain, with remaining parts taken from reference TRBV9 and TRBJ2-5, reads DSGVTQTPKHLITATGQRVTLRCSPRSGDLSVYWYQQSLDQGLQFLIQYYNGEERAKGNILERFSAQQFPDLHSELNLSSLELGDSALYFCASSPGTSGRETQYFGPGTRLLVL.

This rearrangement joins TRBV29-1 to TRBJ1-5, with a tentative D call TRBD1 (5 bases). The CDR3 spans 14 residues. V lost 3 bases and J 0 bases, leaving 9 bases between the germline ends. Germline CDR1 reads SQVTM; CDR2 reads ANQGSEA. CDR3 loop: CSVELGDSNQPQHF. As DNA, the CDR3 is TGCAGCGTTGAGTTGGGGGATAGCAATCAGCCCCAGCATTTT.

This chain uses TRBV7-9 with TRBJ1-1; 8 bases are shared with TRBD1. The CDR3 covers 16 residues. Germline loops: CDR1 SEHNR, CDR2 FQNEAQ (reference sequence). After removal of 3 bases from V and 3 bases from J, the junction contained 9 bases not matched to a gene. The CDR3 protein is CASSFSPSDRDTEAFF. CDR3 bases: TGTGCCAGCAGCTTCTCCCCCTCGGACAGGGACACTGAAGCTTTCTTT. Supplemented by reference TRBV7-9 and TRBJ1-1, the full variable domain reads DTGVSQNPRHKITKRGQNVTFRCDPISEHNRLYWYRQTLGQGPEFLTYFQNEAQLEKSRLLSDRFSAERPKGSFSTLEIQRTEQGDSAMYLCASSFSPSDRDTEAFFGQGTRLTVV.

Points on this clone: Within the sample, other DNA sequences also encode this same CDR3. The chain carries TRBV4-3 and TRBJ2-7; 9 bases are a match to TRBD1. J lost 3 bases, V lost 0 bases, and 3 bases had no gene match. Germline CDR1 reads LGHNA; CDR2 reads YSLEER. This CDR3 region has 15 residues. The CDR3 bases are TGCGCCAGCAGCCAAGATACAGGGGGCAGCTACGAGCAGTACTTC. It codes for CASSQDTGGSYEQYF.

The J gene is TRBJ2-3, the V gene TRBV11-2; 7 bases map to TRBD1. Losses at the gene ends were 7 bases for V and 4 bases for J; bases not matched to a gene: 11. CDR1 and CDR2 from the germline V gene are SGHAT and FQNNGV. This CDR3 comprises 15 residues. CDR3 amino acids: CASKQQGVVPDTQYF. In DNA, the CDR3 is TGTGCCAGCAAACAGCAGGGGGTCGTCCCAGATACGCAGTATTTT.

This chain uses TRBV5-6 with TRBJ2-3; TRBD2 matches 10 bases. J gave up 5 bases and V 0 bases, and 6 bases lay outside the gene matches. CDR3 size: 16 residues. CDR1 and CDR2 from the germline V gene are SGHDT and YYEEEE. CDR3 bases: TGTGCCAGCAGCTTGGCCCTAGCGGGAGCGGAAGATACGCAGTATTTT. It translates to CASSLALAGAEDTQYF.

The chain joins TRBV5-6 to TRBJ2-5, with D tentatively TRBD2 (5 bases). The last part of the DNA fits TRBJ2-7 better; the J call may be wrong. Germline V gene sequence: CDR1 SGHDT, CDR2 YYEEEE. The CDR3 has 15 residues. CDR3 DNA sequence: TGTGCCAGCAGTTACTACCGGGGTATAGTCTACGAGCAGTACTTC. Its translation: CASSYYRGIVYEQYF.

CDR3 protein: CASSYRTEGDGYTF. Written as DNA, the CDR3 is TGTGCCAGCAGTTACCGGACAGAAGGGGATGGCTACACCTTC. The V and J genes are TRBV6-5 and TRBJ1-2, with TRBD1 as a possible D gene (6 bases). The CDR3 contains 14 residues. From germline, CDR1 is MNHEY and CDR2 SVGAGI. The V and J ends lost 2 bases and 6 bases respectively, with 13 bases between them.

This clone was seen only a few times. The CDR3 protein is CASSQAAGATGDEQYF. The CDR3 DNA sequence: TGCGCCAGCAGCCAAGCAGCGGGGGCGACAGGGGACGAGCAGTACTTC. The chain recombines TRBV4-1 with TRBJ2-7; either TRBD1 or TRBD2 may supply D (8 bases each). The V and J ends lost 1 base and 5 bases respectively, with 18 bases between them. This CDR3 is 16 amino acids long. Germline V lookup: CDR1 MGHRA, CDR2 YSYEKL.

A remark on this clone: The sample holds other DNA sequences that translate to the same CDR3. This chain uses TRBV6-1 with TRBJ2-2; the D is unclear. The CDR3 totals 11 residues. Trimming stripped 9 bases from V and 0 bases from J, with 2 bases between. Germline assignment: CDR1 MNHNS and CDR2 SASEGT. For the CDR3, the DNA is TGTGCCAGTTCGAACACCGGGGAGCTGTTTTTT. Amino acids: CASSNTGELFF.

This clone was counted once. V gene TRBV7-9 combines with J gene TRBJ1-2, with D perhaps TRBD1 (6 bases). Germline V gives CDR1 SEHNR, CDR2 FQNEAQ (reference sequence). V was cut by 1 base and J by 0 bases, with 21 bases left in between. This CDR3 has 19 residues. For the CDR3, the DNA is TGTGCCAGCAGCTTAGAAGGGTCGCAGGGGAATAGCCCTAACTATGGCTACACCTTC. Translating it yields CASSLEGSQGNSPNYGYTF. Combining the CDR3 with reference TRBV7-9 and TRBJ1-2 gives the whole variable domain DTGVSQNPRHKITKRGQNVTFRCDPISEHNRLYWYRQTLGQGPEFLTYFQNEAQLEKSRLLSDRFSAERPKGSFSTLEIQRTEQGDSAMYLCASSLEGSQGNSPNYGYTFGSGTRLTVV.

The gene calls are TRBV5-1 and TRBJ2-7; 10 nucleotides agree with TRBD2. After removal of 4 bases from V and 3 bases from J, the junction contained 7 bases not matched to a gene. CDR3 size: 15 residues. Per the germline V gene, CDR1 is SGHRS and CDR2 is YFSETQ. CDR3 DNA: TGCGCCAGCAGCGAAACTAGCGGGGTGATCTACGAGCAGTACTTC. It translates to CASSETSGVIYEQYF.

This chain joins TRBV4-2 and TRBJ1-4; D remains unclear. Trimming pared 5 bases from V and 3 bases from J, leaving 16 bases between. In germline, CDR1 is LGHNA, CDR2 YNFKEQ. The CDR3 is made up of 16 amino acids. The CDR3 is CASSSSGNSPNEKLFF. CDR3 bases: TGTGCCAGCAGCTCTTCCGGGAACAGTCCTAATGAAAAACTGTTTTTT.

For this clone: The same CDR3 arises from other DNA sequences in this sample as well. CDR3 amino acids: CASSFGGSETQYF. CDR3 coding DNA: TGTGCCAGCAGTTTCGGGGGATCGGAGACCCAGTACTTC. The rearrangement joins TRBV27 to TRBJ2-5; tentatively, D is TRBD2 (6 bases). Germline lookup yields CDR1 MNHEY and CDR2 SMNVEV (reference sequence). Deletions cut 3 bases from V and 5 bases from J, with 10 bases between. The CDR3 has 13 residues.

This chain connects TRBV6-1 to TRBJ1-1; D not certain. This CDR3 has 16 residues. V gave up 3 bases and J gave up 1 base, with 15 bases separating them. Germline CDR1 reads MNHNS; CDR2 reads SASEGT. This CDR3 is CASSDPQGRWNTEAFF. The CDR3 coding sequence is TGTGCCAGCAGTGACCCCCAAGGGAGGTGGAACACTGAAGCTTTCTTT.

J is TRBJ2-7 and V is TRBV18; perhaps TRBD1 as D (5 bases). The CDR3 consists of 15 residues. The germline V and J ends were trimmed by 2 bases and 4 bases, with 15 bases remaining between them. CDR1 is KGHSH and CDR2 is LQKENI in the germline V gene. The CDR3 here is CASSPDQGQTYEQYF. The CDR3 nucleotides are TGTGCCAGCTCACCAGATCAGGGCCAAACGTACGAGCAGTACTTC.